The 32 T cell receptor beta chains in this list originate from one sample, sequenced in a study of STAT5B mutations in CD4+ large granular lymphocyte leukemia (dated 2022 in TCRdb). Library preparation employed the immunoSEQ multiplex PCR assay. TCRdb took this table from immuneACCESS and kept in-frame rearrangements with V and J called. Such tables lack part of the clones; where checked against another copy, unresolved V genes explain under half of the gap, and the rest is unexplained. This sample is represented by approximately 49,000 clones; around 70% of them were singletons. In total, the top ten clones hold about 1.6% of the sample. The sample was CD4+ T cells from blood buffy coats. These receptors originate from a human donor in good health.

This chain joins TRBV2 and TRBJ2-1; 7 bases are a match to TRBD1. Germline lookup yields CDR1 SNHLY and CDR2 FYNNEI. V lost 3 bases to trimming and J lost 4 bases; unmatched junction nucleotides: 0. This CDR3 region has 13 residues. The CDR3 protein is CASSEGQYNEQFF. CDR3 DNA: TGTGCCAGCAGTGAGGGACAGTACAATGAGCAGTTCTTC.

CDR3 DNA sequence: TGTGCCAGTAGTACTCCCAGGACACAAGCCGACCCTGGGGCCAACGTCCTGACTTTC. Protein: CASSTPRTQADPGANVLTF. The chain couples TRBV19 to TRBJ2-6, with a weak D call TRBD1 (5 bases). Germline values: CDR1 LNHDA, CDR2 SQIVND (reference sequence). Deletions cut 4 bases from V and 2 bases from J, with 21 bases between. CDR3 length: 19 amino acids.

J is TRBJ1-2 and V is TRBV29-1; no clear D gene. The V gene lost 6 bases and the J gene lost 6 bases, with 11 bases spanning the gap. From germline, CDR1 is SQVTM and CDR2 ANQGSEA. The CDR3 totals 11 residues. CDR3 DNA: TGCAGCGTCGGGGTTGGGGATGGCTACACCTTC. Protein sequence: CSVGVGDGYTF.

CDR3 in DNA: TGTGCCAGCAGCGTAGAGGGACAGGGTTTTACCGGGGAGCTGTTTTTT. It yields the protein CASSVEGQGFTGELFF. The chain carries TRBV9 and TRBJ2-2; 9 bases fit TRBD1. J was trimmed by 5 bases and V by 0 bases; bases with no gene match: 5. This CDR3 region has 16 residues. The germline V gene has CDR1 SGDLS and CDR2 YYNGEE.

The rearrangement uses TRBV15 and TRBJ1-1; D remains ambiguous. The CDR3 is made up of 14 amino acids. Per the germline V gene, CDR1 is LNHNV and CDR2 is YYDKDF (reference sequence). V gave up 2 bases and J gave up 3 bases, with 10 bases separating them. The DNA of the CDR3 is TGTGCCACCAGCAGATCCAGGTCCGACACTGAAGCTTTCTTT. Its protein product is CATSRSRSDTEAFF.

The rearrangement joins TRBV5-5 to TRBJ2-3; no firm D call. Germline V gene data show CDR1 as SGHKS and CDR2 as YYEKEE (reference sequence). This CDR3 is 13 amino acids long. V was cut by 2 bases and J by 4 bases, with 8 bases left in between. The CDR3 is CASSFTQPDTQYF. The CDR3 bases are TGTGCCAGCAGCTTTACACAGCCAGATACGCAGTATTTT.

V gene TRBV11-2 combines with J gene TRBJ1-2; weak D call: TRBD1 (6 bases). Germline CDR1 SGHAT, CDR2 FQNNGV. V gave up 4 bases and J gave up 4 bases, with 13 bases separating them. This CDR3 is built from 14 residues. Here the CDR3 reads CASSSGEGPYGYTF. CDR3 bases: TGTGCCAGCAGCTCAGGGGAGGGGCCCTATGGCTACACCTTC.

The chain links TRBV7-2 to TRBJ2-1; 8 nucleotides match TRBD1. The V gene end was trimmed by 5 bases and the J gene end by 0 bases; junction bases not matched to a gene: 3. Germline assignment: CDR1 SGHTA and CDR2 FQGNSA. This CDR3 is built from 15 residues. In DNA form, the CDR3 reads TGTGCCAGCAGCCAACAGGGGGGCTCCTACAATGAGCAGTTCTTC. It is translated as CASSQQGGSYNEQFF.

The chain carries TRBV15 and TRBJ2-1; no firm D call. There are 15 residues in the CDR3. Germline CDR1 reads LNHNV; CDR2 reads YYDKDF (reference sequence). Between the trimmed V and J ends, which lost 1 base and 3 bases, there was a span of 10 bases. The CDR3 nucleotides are TGTGCCACCAGCAGAGTGGGCAGACGCTACAATGAGCAGTTCTTC. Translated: CATSRVGRRYNEQFF.

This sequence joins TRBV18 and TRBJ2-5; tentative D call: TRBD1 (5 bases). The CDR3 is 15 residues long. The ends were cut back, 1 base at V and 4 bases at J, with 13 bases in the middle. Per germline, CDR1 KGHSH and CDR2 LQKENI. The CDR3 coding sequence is TGTGCCAGCTCACCACTCAGGGAAAGAGGAGAGACCCAGTACTTC. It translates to CASSPLRERGETQYF.

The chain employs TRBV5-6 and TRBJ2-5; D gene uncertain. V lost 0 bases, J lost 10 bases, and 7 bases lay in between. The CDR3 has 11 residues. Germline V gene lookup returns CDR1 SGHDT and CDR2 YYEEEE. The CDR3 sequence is CASSLDGHQYF. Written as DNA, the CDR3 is TGTGCCAGCAGCTTGGATGGGCACCAGTACTTC.

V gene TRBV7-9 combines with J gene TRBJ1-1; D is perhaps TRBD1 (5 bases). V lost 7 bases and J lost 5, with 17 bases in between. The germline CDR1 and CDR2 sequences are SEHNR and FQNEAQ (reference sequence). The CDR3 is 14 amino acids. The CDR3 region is CASKEIGGGTEAFF. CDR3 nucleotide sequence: TGTGCCAGCAAGGAAATTGGGGGGGGGACTGAAGCTTTCTTT.

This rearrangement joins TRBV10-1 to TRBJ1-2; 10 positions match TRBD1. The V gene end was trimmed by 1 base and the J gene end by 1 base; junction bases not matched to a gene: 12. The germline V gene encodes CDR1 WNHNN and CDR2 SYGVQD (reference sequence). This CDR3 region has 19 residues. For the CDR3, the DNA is TGCGCCAGCAGTGAGTGCCGGACAGGGGGAATGTCGTGTAACTATGGCTACACCTTC. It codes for CASSECRTGGMSCNYGYTF.

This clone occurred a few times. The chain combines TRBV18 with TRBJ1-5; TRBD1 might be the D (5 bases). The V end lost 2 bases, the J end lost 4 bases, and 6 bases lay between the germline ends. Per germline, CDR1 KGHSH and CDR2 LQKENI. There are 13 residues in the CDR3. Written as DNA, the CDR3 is TGTGCCAGCTCACCAGGGGGTAATCAGCCCCAGCATTTT. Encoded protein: CASSPGGNQPQHF.

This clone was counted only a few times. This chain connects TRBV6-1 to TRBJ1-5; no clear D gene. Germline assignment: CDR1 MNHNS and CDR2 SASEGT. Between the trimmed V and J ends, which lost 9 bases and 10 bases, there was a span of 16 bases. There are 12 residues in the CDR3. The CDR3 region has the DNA TGTGCCAGTCAGGATACTCCTCGTCCCCAGCATTTT. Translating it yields CASQDTPRPQHF.

The CDR3 loop reads CAWSASLGETQYF. The CDR3 DNA sequence: TGTGCCTGGAGCGCAAGCCTGGGGGAGACCCAGTACTTC. The genes are TRBV30 and TRBJ2-5, with D unclear. V lost 3 bases and J lost 5, with 13 bases in between. CDR3 length: 13 residues. Germline CDR1 is GTSNPN and CDR2 is SVGIG (reference sequence).

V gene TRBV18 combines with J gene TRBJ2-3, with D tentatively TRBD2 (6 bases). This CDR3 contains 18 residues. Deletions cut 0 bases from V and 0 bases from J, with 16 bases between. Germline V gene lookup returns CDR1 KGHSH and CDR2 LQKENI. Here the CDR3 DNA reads TGTGCCAGCTCACCACCAAATCCCGGGAGTAGGAGCACAGATACGCAGTATTTT. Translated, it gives CASSPPNPGSRSTDTQYF. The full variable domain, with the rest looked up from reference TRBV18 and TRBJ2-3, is NAGVMQNPRHLVRRRGQEARLRCSPMKGHSHVYWYRQLPEEGLKFMVYLQKENIIDESGMPKERFSAEFPKEGPSILRIQQVVRGDSAAYFCASSPPNPGSRSTDTQYFGPGTRLTVL.

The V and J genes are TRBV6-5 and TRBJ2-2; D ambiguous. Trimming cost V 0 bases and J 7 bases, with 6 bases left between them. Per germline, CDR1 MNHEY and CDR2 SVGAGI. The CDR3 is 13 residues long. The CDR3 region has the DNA TGTGCCAGCAGTTACTCAGGCAGCGGGGAGCTGTTTTTT. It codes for CASSYSGSGELFF.

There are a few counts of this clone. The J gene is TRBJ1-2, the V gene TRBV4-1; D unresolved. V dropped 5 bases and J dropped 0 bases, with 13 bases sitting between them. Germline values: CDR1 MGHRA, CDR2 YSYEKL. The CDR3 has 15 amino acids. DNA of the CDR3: TGCGCCAGCAGCTATGAGAGTGCGCCTAACTATGGCTACACCTTC. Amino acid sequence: CASSYESAPNYGYTF.

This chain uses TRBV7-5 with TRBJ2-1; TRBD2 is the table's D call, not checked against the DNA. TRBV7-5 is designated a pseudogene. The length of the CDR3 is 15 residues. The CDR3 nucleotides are TGTGCCAGAAGTTCCACTAGCGACTCCTACAATGAGCAGTTCTTC. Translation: CARSSTSDSYNEQFF.

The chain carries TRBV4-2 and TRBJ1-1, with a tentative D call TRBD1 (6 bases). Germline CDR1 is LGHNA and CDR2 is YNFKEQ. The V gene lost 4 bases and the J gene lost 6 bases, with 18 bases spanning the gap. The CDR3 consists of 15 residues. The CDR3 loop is CASSPPSGAAAEAFF. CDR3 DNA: TGTGCCAGCAGCCCCCCCTCAGGGGCCGCGGCTGAAGCTTTCTTT.

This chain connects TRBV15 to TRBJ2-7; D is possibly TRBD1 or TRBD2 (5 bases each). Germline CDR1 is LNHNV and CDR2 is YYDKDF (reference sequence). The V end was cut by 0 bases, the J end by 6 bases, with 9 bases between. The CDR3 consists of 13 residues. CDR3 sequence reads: CATSREARGEQYF. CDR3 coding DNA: TGTGCCACCAGCAGAGAGGCGAGGGGCGAGCAGTACTTC.

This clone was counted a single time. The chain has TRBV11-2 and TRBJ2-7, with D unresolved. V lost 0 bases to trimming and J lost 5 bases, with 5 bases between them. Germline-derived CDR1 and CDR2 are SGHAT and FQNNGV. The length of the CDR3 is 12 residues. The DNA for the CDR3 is TGTGCCAGCAGCTTAGATAGCCACGAGCAGTACTTC. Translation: CASSLDSHEQYF.

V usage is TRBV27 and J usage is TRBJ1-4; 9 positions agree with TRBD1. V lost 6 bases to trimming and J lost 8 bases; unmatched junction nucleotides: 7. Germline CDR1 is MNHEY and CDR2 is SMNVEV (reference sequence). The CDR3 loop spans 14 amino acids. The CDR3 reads CASSPTGGREKLFF. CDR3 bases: TGTGCCAGCAGCCCGACAGGGGGTAGGGAAAAACTGTTTTTT.

The CDR3 spells CAWSVLQGPYGYTF. For the CDR3, the DNA is TGTGCCTGGAGTGTATTACAGGGACCCTATGGCTACACCTTC. This chain uses TRBV30 with TRBJ1-2, with TRBD1 as a possible D gene (6 bases). Per the germline V gene, CDR1 is GTSNPN and CDR2 is SVGIG (reference sequence). This CDR3 comprises 14 residues. The V gene lost 0 bases and the J gene lost 4 bases, with 12 bases spanning the gap.

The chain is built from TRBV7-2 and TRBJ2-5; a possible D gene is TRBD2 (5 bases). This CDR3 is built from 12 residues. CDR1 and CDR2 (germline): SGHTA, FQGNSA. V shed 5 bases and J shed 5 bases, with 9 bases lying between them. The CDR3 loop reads CASSREYETQYF. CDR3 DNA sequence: TGTGCCAGCAGCAGGGAGTATGAGACCCAGTACTTC.

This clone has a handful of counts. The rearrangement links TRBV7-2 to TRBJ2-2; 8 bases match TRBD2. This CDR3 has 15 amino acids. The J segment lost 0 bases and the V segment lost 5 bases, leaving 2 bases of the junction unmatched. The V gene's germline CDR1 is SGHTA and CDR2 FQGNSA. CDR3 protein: CASSRGGANTGELFF. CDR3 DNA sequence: TGTGCCAGCAGCCGGGGGGGTGCGAACACCGGGGAGCTGTTTTTT.

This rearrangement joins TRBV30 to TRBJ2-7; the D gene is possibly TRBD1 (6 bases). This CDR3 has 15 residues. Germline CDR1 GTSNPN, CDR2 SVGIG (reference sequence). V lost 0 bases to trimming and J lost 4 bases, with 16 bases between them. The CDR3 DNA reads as TGTGCCTGGAGTGTAGGACAACCGGGACATTACGAGCAGTACTTC. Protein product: CAWSVGQPGHYEQYF.

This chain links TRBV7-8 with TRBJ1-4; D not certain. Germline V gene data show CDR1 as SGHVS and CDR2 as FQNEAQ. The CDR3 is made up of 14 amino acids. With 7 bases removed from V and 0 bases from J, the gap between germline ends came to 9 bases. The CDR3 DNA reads TGTGCCAGCATCCCTACCACAACTAATGAAAAACTGTTTTTT. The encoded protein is CASIPTTTNEKLFF.

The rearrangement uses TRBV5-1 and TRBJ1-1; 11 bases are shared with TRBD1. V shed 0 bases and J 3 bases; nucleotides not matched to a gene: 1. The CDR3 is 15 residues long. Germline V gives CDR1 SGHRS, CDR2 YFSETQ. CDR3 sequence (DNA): TGCGCCAGCAGCTTGGCGGGACAGGGGGACACTGAAGCTTTCTTT. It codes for CASSLAGQGDTEAFF.

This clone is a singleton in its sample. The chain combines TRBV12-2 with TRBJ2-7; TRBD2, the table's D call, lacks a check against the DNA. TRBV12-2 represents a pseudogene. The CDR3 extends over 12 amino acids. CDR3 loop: CARGGRPYEQYV. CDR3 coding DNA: TGTGCAAGGGGAGGTCGGCCCTACGAGCAGTACGTC.

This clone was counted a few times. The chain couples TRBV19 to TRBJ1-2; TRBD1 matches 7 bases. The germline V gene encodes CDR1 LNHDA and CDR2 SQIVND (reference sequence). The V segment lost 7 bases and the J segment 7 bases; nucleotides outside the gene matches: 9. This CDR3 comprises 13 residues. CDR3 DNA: TGTGCCAGTAACCGACAGGGTCCAGGTGGCTACACCTTC. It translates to CASNRQGPGGYTF.